The subject of this entry is one T cell receptor (beta chain). The record originates from a study of blood T cell repertoires in COVID-19. Study-wide context: Sites in the United States, Italy and Spain provided acute and convalescent COVID-19 samples.

The CDR3 consists of 13 residues. The germline V and J ends were trimmed by 6 bases and 8 bases, with 16 bases remaining between them. Germline CDR1 and CDR2: SNHLY and FYNNEI. This table comes from immunoSEQ multiplex PCR, and its TCRdb copy is limited to in-frame clones, with some not included. The table shows about 260,000 clones, with about nine tenths occurring only once. The clonotype originates from a woman in her forties or fifties who had recovered from COVID-19. The chain links TRBV2 to TRBJ1-2, with D tentatively TRBD1 (5 bases). The sequenced sample was peripheral blood. CDR3 sequence (DNA): TGTGCCAGCAGCTCGGACAACCTTGGGGGCTACACCTTC. Translated, it gives CASSSDNLGGYTF.